Given below is one T cell receptor beta chain in context. As yet, its antigen is unknown. This sample was included in a study of T-cell memory formation after mild COVID-19. Study summary: In these data, TCR clusters were largely donor specific.

MiXCR was run by TCRdb on the 5' RACE reads, yielding one entry per CDR3 protein. The sample has 200,000 to 300,000 distinct CDR3 sequences, around a tenth seen once. Study-wide results and limits: Cross-reactive memory appears to have joined, as suggested by some responding clones showing up in pre-infection memory. Contracting CD8+ clones were enriched in EMRA, CD4+ mainly in CM and EM. Nothing confirmed that second-wave clones peaking on day 37 were specific for SARS-CoV-2.

This CDR3 is built from 12 residues. Between the trimmed V and J ends, which lost 1 base and 1 base, there was a span of 4 bases. Germline CDR1 reads SQVTM; CDR2 reads ANQGSEA. J is TRBJ1-1 and V is TRBV29-1; D not resolved. Sequenced: PBMCs or a T cell subset sorted from them (not recorded which). This receptor was obtained from a man in his late teens or twenties who had mild COVID-19 (a few samples of this study predate the infection). Cell type and time point are not known. CDR3 bases: TGCAGCGTTGAAGTACAGAACACTGAAGCTTTCTTT. It yields the protein CSVEVQNTEAFF.